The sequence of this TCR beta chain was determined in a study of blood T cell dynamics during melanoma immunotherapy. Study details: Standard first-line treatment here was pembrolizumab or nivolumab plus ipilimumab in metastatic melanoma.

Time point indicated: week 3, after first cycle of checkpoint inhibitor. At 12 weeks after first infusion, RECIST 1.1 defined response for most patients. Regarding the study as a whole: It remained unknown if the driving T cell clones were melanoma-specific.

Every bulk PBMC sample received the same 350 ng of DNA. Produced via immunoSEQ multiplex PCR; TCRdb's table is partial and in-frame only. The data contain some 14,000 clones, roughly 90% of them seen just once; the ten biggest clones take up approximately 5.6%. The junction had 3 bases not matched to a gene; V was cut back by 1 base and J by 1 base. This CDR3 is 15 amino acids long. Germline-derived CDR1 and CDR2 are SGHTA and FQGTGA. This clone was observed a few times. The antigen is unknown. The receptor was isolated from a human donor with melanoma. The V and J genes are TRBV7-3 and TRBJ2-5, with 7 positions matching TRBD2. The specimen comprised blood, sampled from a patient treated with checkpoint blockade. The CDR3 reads CASSLSGGVQETQYF. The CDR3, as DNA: TGTGCCAGCAGCTTAAGTGGGGGGGTCCAAGAGACCCAGTACTTC.